The clone carrying this T cell receptor (beta chain) was observed a handful of times. Generated by immunoSEQ multiplex PCR, the TCRdb table keeps only in-frame clones and is missing some. The data contain roughly 10,000 clones, approximately 84% of them singletons. The data derive from a study of tumor-infiltrating lymphocytes in localized non-small cell lung cancer. This CDR3 spans 12 amino acids. The V gene's germline CDR1 is SGHAT and CDR2 FQNNGV. V gave up 4 bases and J gave up 8 bases, with 11 bases separating them. The chain uses TRBV11-2 and TRBJ1-1; tentatively, D is TRBD1 (6 bases). Sequencing was performed on uninvolved lung tissue not adjacent to the tumor. This sequence was found in a human donor with non-small cell lung cancer. In nucleotides, the CDR3 is TGTGCCAGCAGCTCCGGGGGCTGGGAAGCTTTCTTT. Translation: CASSSGGWEAFF.